This T cell receptor (beta chain) stems from a study of T cells after yellow fever vaccination. Study-level information: In the case of low-cell-number fractions, SMART-Seq v4 Ultra Low Input was used for preparation.

The CDR3 has 13 residues. Looked up from germline, CDR1 is SGHAT and CDR2 is FQNNGV. Trimming cost V 2 bases and J 5 bases, with 8 bases left between them. There are many counts of this clonotype. Synthesis of TCR cDNA relied on 5'RACE template switching, which attached a universal primer site and UMIs. MiXCR was run by TCRdb on the 5' RACE reads, yielding one entry per CDR3 protein. The sample includes over 10,000 distinct CDR3 sequences, 4.9% of them seen just once. This chain links TRBV11-2 with TRBJ2-3, with D possibly being TRBD2 (6 bases). The clonotype was recovered from a man aged 25 to 45 who received the YFV17D yellow fever vaccine. The source material was PBMCs, either bulk or a sorted T-cell subset (CD4+, CD8+, memory, or dextramer-sorted; not recorded which), sampled 45 days after the yellow fever booster vaccination. CDR3 sequence: CASSLTGVDTQYF. The CDR3 DNA sequence: TGTGCCAGCAGCTTAACGGGAGTAGATACGCAGTATTTT.